This T cell receptor beta chain stems from a study of identical twins. MiXCR was run by TCRdb on the 5' RACE reads, yielding one entry per CDR3 protein. The table includes 500,000 to 700,000 distinct CDR3 sequences, around 7.4% detected once. The same data also went into a second study, on yellow fever vaccine responses in identical twins.

The specimen was PBMCs. The receptor's source is a woman aged 18-29 years in good health.

The CDR3 sequence: CASSLEVSSGELFF. The CDR3 region has the DNA TGCGCCAGCAGCTTGGAAGTTTCTTCGGGGGAGCTGTTTTTT. V gene TRBV5-1 combines with J gene TRBJ2-2; no reliable D call. The length of the CDR3 is 14 residues. CDR1 is SGHRS, CDR2 YFSETQ, per germline. The ends were cut back, 0 bases at V and 8 bases at J, with 11 bases in the middle.